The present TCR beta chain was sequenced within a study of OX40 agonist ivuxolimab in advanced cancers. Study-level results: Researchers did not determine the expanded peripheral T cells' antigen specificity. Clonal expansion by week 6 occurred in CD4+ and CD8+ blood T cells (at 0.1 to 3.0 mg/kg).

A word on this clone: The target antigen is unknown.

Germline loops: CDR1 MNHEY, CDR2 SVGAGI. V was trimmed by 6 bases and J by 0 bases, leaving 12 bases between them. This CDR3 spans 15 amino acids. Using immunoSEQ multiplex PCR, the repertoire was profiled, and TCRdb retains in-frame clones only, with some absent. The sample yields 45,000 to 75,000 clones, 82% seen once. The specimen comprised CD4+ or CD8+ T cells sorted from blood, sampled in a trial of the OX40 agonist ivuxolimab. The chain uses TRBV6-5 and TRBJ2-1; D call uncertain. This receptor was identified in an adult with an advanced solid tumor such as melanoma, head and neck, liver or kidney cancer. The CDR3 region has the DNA TGTGCCAGCAGACGGACGTTGAGCTCCTACAATGAGCAGTTCTTC. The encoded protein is CASRRTLSSYNEQFF.